Here is one TCR beta chain with its context. It lacks a known antigen. Base qualities were left out, and no much larger clone turns up one base away. Libraries came from the immunoSEQ multiplex PCR assay. DNA from the CD4+ T cells that had been cultured and isolated underwent TCR beta CDR3 sequencing. The study's own analysis went as follows. Non-productive TCR sequences were discarded, and reads were trimmed to the CDR3 region, with only CDR3s of 7 or more amino acids retained. The MANAFEST web app was used to pick out antigen-specific clonotypes by comparing their expansion in peptide wells with that in reference cultures. Positive clones required FDR<0.05 expansion versus reference and all other wells, odds ratio above 5, and frequency above 0.1% in two replicate wells. A clonotype was defined as cross-reactive if the clonotype was significantly expanded both in SARS-CoV-2 spike wells and in at least one common cold coronavirus spike condition. CDR3 similarity was assessed by Levenshtein distance using the stringdist R package, and unrooted trees were constructed with ape in R 3.6.1. The table comes from immuneACCESS by way of TCRdb, which keeps in-frame sequences with V and J called. Part of the clones is missing from these tables; in studies checked, under half for an unresolved V gene and the rest for unknown reasons. The DNA gave D and trimming, while V, J and clone size come from that table. The sample contains 30,000 or so clones, over 70% of them found a single time. The ten biggest clones cover under 15% of the sample.

The record originates from a study of vaccination effects on CD4 cells after COVID-19 (dated by TCRdb to between 2021 and 2022). Turning to the overall study: In the ViraFEST assay, PBMC were stimulated with viral peptide pools, and antigen-specific CD4+ T cell clonotypes were then identified by expansion using TCR sequencing. Approximately 2 million PBMC per well were cultured with about 10 ug/ml peptides in IMDM containing around 4.6% human AB serum, 10 IU/ml IL-2 and gentamicin. Post-vaccine samples across the study were collected a median of 72 days after the second dose, with a range of 14 to 241. The Oncomine TCR Beta short-read assay on an Illumina iSeq 100 was used to sequence cultures from other donors in the study. The study compared SARS-CoV-2 spike-specific CD4+ TCR repertoires before and after mRNA vaccination in COVID-19 convalescent patients and infection-naive vaccine recipients. A total of 10 COVID-19 convalescent patients and several SARS-CoV-2-naive healthy vaccine recipients were included in the full study. Paper-wide results and their limitations: The study was limited by a small number of convalescent patients, and early post-infection timepoints were lacking. In healthy vaccine recipients, vaccine-induced clones were almost all SARS-CoV-2 mono-reactive, with only 1 of 255 being cross-reactive with common cold coronaviruses. Clones induced by infection and clones induced by vaccination both contracted markedly at late timepoints after vaccination, which fits with T cell responses waning over time.

After more than nine days of culture, CD4+ T cells were isolated with the EasySep CD4+ T cell isolation kit. Each participant got two doses of an mRNA SARS-CoV-2 vaccine, either BNT162b2 or mRNA-1273. The absence of prior SARS-CoV-2 infection in healthy vaccine recipients was confirmed by negative nucleocapsid antibodies before and after vaccination. Half of the culture medium was replaced with fresh IL-2-containing medium on days 3 and 7. Unless noted otherwise, every peptide stimulation condition was grown in triplicate wells. Using Ficoll-Paque Plus gradient centrifugation, PBMC were separated from whole blood and then either used fresh or cryopreserved at -140C. Genomic DNA was extracted from cultured CD4+ T cells with the QIAamp micro DNA kit. The CDR3 spans 13 residues, from the cysteine through the phenylalanine. Here the CDR3 DNA is all that survives: 39 bases in frame from base 1. CDR1 and CDR2, per the germline V gene (reference sequence), are LNHDA and SQIVND. V and J lose 6 bases and 1 base, and a span of 7 bases separates them.

The sequence is built from TRBV19 and TRBJ1-5; the D segment could be TRBD1, given 5 matching bases. Material: CD4+ T cells from PBMCs cultured without peptide, obtained after COVID-19 vaccination. The sequence was obtained from a human donor who received a COVID-19 vaccine. The bases read TGTGCCAGTAGGGGGGGAAGCAATCAGCCCCAGCATTTT. This encodes CASRGGSNQPQHF.